This T cell receptor beta chain was retrieved from a study of control samples from healthy donors and cancer patients. The CDR3 totals 14 residues. Trimming cost V 6 bases and J 5 bases, with 16 bases left between them. Germline assignment: CDR1 MNHEY and CDR2 SVGEGT. The repertoire was sequenced with immunoSEQ multiplex PCR; TCRdb's copy has only in-frame clones and lacks some. Here the sample spans 400,000 to 500,000 clones, approximately 92% being singletons. Sequenced sample: PBMCs. This receptor was obtained from a man aged 35-49 years with head and neck cancer. The chain recombines TRBV6-2 or TRBV6-3 with TRBJ1-1; tentative D call: TRBD1 (6 bases). CDR3 in DNA: TGTGCCAGCAGCCGGGGAGGGGGTTCGACTGAAGCTTTCTTT. Translated, it gives CASSRGGGSTEAFF.